This T cell receptor (beta chain) emerged from a study of CD8 T cells in ankylosing spondylitis. TCRdb fed the 5' RACE reads into MiXCR, producing one record per CDR3 protein. The table shows 150,000 to 200,000 distinct CDR3 sequences, with under 15% occurring only once. Study-wide results and limits: Previously reported in reactive arthritis synovial fluid and blood were some of the motif variants. Clones tied to disease were said to be significantly enriched in matched ankylosing spondylitis synovial fluid. Clones linked with disease were CD8+ and fairly uncommon in the peripheral blood.

As regards this clonotype: Its specificity is not known.

The V end was cut by 4 bases, the J end by 5 bases, with 9 bases between. This CDR3 is 13 amino acids long. Per germline, CDR1 PRHDT and CDR2 FYEKMQ (reference sequence). Sequencing input: blood, either unsorted or a sorted T cell fraction (not recorded which). The sequence was obtained from a female donor with ankylosing spondylitis or in good health (not recorded which). V is TRBV13 and J is TRBJ2-1; D gene ambiguous. In nucleotides, the CDR3 is TGTGCCAGCAGCTCCATTTGGGACAATGAGCAGTTCTTC. Protein sequence: CASSSIWDNEQFF.